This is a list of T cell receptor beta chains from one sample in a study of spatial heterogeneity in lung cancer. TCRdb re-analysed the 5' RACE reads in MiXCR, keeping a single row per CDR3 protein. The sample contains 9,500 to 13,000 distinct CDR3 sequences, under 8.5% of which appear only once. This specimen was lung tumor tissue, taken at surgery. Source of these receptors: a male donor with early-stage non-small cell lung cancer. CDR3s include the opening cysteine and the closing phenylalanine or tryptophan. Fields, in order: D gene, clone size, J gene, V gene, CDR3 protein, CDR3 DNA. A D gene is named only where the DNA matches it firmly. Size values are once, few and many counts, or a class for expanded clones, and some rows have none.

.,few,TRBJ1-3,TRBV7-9,CASAAGNTIYF,TGTGCCAGCGCGGCCGGAAACACCATATATTTT
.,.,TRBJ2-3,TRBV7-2,CASSTRLNTQYF,TGTGCCAGCAGCACCAGATTGAATACGCAGTATTTT
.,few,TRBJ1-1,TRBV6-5,CASSSGLAEAFF,TGTGCCAGCAGTTCAGGGCTGGCTGAAGCTTTCTTT
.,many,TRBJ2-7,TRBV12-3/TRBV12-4,CASSSWDLSGEQYF,TGTGCCAGCAGTTCTTGGGACCTATCAGGGGAGCAGTACTTC
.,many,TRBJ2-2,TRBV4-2,CASGSTGNPTGELFF,TGTGCCTCGGGCTCTACGGGGAACCCCACCGGGGAGCTGTTTTTT
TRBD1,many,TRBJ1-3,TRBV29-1,CSVRTGGNTIYF,TGCAGCGTGCGGACAGGCGGAAACACCATATATTTT
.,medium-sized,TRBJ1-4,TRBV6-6,CASSYQQVNEKLFF,TGTGCCAGCAGTTACCAACAGGTTAATGAAAAACTGTTTTTT
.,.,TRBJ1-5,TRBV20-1,CSARDPGSNQPQHF,TGCAGTGCTAGAGACCCGGGGAGCAATCAGCCCCAGCATTTT
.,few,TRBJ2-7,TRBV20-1,CSASGRRVYEQYF,TGCAGTGCTAGTGGCAGGAGGGTGTACGAGCAGTACTTC
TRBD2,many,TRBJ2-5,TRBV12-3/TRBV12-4,CASSLGGLAEETQYF,TGTGCCAGCAGTTTAGGGGGACTAGCGGAAGAGACCCAGTACTTC
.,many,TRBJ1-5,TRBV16,CASSQSEENQPQHF,TGTGCCAGCAGCCAATCGGAAGAAAATCAGCCCCAGCATTTT
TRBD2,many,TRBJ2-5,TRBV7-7,CASSFRAGGLETQYF,TGTGCCAGCAGCTTTCGGGCGGGGGGGCTGGAGACCCAGTACTTC
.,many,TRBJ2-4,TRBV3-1,CASSSRAKNIQYF,TGTGCCAGCAGCTCCAGAGCCAAAAACATTCAGTACTTC
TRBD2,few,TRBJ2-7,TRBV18,CASSPREDEQYF,TGTGCCAGCTCGCCCCGGGAGGACGAGCAGTACTTC
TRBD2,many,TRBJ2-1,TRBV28,CASSPTSGRGHEQFF,TGTGCCAGCAGCCCCACTAGCGGGAGGGGGCATGAGCAGTTCTTC
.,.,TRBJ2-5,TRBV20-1,CSANLGQETQYF,TGCAGTGCCAATCTGGGGCAAGAGACCCAGTACTTC
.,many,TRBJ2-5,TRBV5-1,CASSFQETQYF,TGCGCCAGCAGCTTCCAAGAGACCCAGTACTTC
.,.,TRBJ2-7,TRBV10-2,CASRDPEAHYEQYF,TGCGCCAGTAGGGATCCAGAGGCCCACTACGAGCAGTACTTC
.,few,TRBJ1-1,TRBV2,CASSAQVYTEAFF,TGTGCCAGCAGTGCGCAGGTGTACACTGAAGCTTTCTTT
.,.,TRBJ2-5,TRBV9,CASSVAWGAAETQYF,TGTGCCAGCAGCGTAGCTTGGGGGGCGGCAGAGACCCAGTACTTC
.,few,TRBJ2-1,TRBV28,CASSAAQGGTYNEQFF,TGTGCCAGCAGTGCTGCCCAGGGGGGAACCTACAATGAGCAGTTCTTC
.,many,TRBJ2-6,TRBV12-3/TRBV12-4,CASGRPGGANVLTF,TGTGCCAGCGGAAGGCCTGGCGGGGCCAACGTCCTGACTTTC
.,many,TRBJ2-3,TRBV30,CAWIRRTDTQYF,TGTGCCTGGATCCGCCGCACAGATACGCAGTATTTT
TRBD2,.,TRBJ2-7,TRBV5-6,CASSQPFSGTSYEQYF,TGTGCCAGCAGCCAGCCTTTCTCCGGGACTAGCTACGAGCAGTACTTC